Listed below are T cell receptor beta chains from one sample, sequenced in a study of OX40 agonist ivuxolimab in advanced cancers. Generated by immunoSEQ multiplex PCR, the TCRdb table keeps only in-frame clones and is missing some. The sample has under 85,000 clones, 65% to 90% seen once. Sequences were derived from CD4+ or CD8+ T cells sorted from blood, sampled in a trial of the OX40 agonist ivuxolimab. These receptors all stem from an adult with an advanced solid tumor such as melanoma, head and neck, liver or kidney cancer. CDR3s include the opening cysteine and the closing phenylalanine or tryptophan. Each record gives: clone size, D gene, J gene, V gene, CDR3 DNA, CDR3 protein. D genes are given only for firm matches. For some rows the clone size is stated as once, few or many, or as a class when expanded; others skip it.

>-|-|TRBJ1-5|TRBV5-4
TGTGCCAGCAGCATGGGCGGGAGGGGAGGCAATCAGCCCCAGCATTTT
CASSMGGRGGNQPQHF
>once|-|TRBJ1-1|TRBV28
TGTGCCAGCACCACGAATTCACGTGGGTGGAACACTGAAGCTTTCTTT
CASTTNSRGWNTEAFF
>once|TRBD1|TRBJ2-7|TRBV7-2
TGTGCCAGCAGCCCTGAGGGACAGGCATCCTACGAGCAGTACTTC
CASSPEGQASYEQYF
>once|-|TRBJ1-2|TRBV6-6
TGTGCCAGCAGTTGGAGGGGGTGGGTCGAGGATTTCACCTTC
CASSWRGWVEDFTF
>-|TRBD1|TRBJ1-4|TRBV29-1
TGCAGCGTCGGGACAGGGCGAGAAAAACTGTTTTTT
CSVGTGREKLFF
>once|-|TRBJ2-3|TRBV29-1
TGCAGCGTTGGGCTCGATACGCAGTATTTT
CSVGLDTQYF
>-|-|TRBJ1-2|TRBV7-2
TGTGCCAGCAGCTTAGGAGCGGGGGGCTCAGACTATGGCTACACCTTC
CASSLGAGGSDYGYTF
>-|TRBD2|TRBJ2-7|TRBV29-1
TGCAGCGCCTTAGCGGGGACCTACGAGCAGTACTTC
CSALAGTYEQYF
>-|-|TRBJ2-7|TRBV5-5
TGTGCCAGCGGAACCCCCGGGCGCTACGAGCAGTACTTC
CASGTPGRYEQYF
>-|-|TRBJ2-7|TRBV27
TGTGCCAGCAGCCGGGGCTACGAGCAGTACTTC
CASSRGYEQYF
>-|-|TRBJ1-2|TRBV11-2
TGTGCCAGCAGCCCGACAGAGCTATATGGCTACACCTTC
CASSPTELYGYTF
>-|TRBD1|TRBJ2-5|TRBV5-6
TGTGCCAGCAGCTTGACAGGGGTTCGAGAGACCCAGTACTTC
CASSLTGVRETQYF
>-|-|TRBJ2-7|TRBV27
TGTGCCAGCAGTTTATCCGGTGGGTCGGAGCAGTACTTC
CASSLSGGSEQYF
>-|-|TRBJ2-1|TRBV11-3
TGTGCCAGCAGCTTACCGGACTCGGATGAGCAGTTCTTC
CASSLPDSDEQFF
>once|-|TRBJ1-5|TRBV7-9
TGTGCCAGCAGCCCAGGCAATCAGCCCCAGCATTTT
CASSPGNQPQHF
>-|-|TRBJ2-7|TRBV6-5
TGTGCCAGCAGTTACCGGGGACCCCCTTCCTACGAGCAGTACTTC
CASSYRGPPSYEQYF
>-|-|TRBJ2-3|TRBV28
TGTGCCAGCAGTTGGCCCGGAGGCGGGTACACAGATACGCAGTATTTT
CASSWPGGGYTDTQYF
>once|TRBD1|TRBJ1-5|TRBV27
TGTGCCAGCAGTTTAAGACAGGGGGTCGGCAATCAGCCCCAGCATTTT
CASSLRQGVGNQPQHF
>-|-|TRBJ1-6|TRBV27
TGTGCCAGCAGTTTCCTTACCAATTCACCCCTCCACTTT
CASSFLTNSPLHF
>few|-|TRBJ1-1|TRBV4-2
TGTGCCAGCACCGAGGAGGGGAGGAACACTGAAGCTTTCTTT
CASTEEGRNTEAFF
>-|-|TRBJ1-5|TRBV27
TGTGCCAGCAGTAGATCGGACGCAGATCAGCCCCAGCATTTT
CASSRSDADQPQHF
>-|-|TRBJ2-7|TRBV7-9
TGTGCCAGCAGCTTATTTGGGGGCGCCGCCTACGAGCAGTACTTC
CASSLFGGAAYEQYF
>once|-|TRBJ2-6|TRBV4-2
TGTGCCAGCAGCCAAGATCGAGGGGGGTCCGACTCTGGGGCCAACGTCCTGACTTTC
CASSQDRGGSDSGANVLTF
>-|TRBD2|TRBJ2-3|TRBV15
TGTGCCACCAGCAGAAGAAGCGGGGGGGCAACAGATACGCAGTATTTT
CATSRRSGGATDTQYF
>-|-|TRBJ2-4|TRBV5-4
TGTGCCAGCAGCTTGACGGGGGCTGGCAAAAACATTCAGTACTTC
CASSLTGAGKNIQYF
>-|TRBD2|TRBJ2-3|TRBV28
TGTGCCAGCAGTCCTAGGCTAGCGGGAGCCACAGATACGCAGTATTTT
CASSPRLAGATDTQYF
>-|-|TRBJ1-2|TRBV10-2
TGCGCCAGCAGCGAGCGGGGGCTAGGCTATGGCTACACCTTC
CASSERGLGYGYTF